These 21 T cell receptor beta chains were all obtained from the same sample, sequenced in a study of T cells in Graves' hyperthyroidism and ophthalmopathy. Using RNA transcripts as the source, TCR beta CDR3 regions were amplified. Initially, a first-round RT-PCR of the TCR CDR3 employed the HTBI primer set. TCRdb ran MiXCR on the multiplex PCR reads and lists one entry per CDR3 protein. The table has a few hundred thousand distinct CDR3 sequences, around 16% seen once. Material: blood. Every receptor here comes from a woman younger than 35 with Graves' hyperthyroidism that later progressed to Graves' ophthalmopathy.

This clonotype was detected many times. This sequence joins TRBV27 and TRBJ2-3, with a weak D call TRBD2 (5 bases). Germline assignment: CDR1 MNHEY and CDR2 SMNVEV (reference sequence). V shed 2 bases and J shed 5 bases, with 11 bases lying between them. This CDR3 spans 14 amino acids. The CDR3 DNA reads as TGTGCCAGCAGTTTAGCCGCCCGGGGAGATACGCAGTATTTT. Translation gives CASSLAARGDTQYF.

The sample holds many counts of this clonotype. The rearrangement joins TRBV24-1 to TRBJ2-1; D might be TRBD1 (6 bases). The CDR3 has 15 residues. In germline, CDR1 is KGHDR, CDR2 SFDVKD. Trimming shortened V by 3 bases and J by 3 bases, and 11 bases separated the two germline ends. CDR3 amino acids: CATSDKQGHYNEQFF. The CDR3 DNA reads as TGTGCCACCAGTGATAAACAGGGTCACTACAATGAGCAGTTCTTC.

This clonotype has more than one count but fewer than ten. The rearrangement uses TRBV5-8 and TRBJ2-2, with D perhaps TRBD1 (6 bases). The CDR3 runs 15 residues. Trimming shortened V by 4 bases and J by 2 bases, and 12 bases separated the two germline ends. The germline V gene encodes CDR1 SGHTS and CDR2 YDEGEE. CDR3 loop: CASSPGHLNTGELFF. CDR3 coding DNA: TGTGCCAGCAGCCCGGGACATCTTAACACCGGGGAGCTGTTTTTT. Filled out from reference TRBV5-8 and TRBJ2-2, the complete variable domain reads EAGVTQSPTHLIKTRGQQATLRCSPISGHTSVYWYQQALGLGLQFLLWYDEGEERNRGNFPPRFSGRQFPNYSSELNVNALELEDSALYLCASSPGHLNTGELFFGEGSRLTVL.

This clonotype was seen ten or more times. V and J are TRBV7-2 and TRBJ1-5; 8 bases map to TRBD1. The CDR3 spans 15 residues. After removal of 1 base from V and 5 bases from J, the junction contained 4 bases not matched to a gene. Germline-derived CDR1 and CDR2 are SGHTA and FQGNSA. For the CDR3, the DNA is TGTGCCAGCAGCTTAGGGACAGGGCGGGATCAGCCCCAGCATTTT. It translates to CASSLGTGRDQPQHF.

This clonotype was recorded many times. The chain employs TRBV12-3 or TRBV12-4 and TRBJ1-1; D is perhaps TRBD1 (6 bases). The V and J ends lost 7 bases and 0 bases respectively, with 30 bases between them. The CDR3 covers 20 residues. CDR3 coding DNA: TGTGCCAGCACTATAATCGGGGCTAACAGGGCCCCTAGAATGAACACTGAAGCTTTCTTT. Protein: CASTIIGANRAPRMNTEAFF.

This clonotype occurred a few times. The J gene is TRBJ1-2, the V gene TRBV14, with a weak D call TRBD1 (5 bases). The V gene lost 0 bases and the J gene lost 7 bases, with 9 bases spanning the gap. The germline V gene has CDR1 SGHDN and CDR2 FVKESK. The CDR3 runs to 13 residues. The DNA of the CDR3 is TGTGCCAGCAGCCAAGAGCGGCAGGGTGGCTACACCTTC. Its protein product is CASSQERQGGYTF.

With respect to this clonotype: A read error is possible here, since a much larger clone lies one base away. Here the CDR3 reads CASSELEAQYF. The CDR3 DNA follows: TGTGCCAGCAGTGAGCTGGAGGCCCAGTACTTC. The J gene is TRBJ2-5, the V gene TRBV2; TRBD2 is a possible D gene (5 bases). The germline V and J ends were trimmed by 3 bases and 9 bases, with 8 bases remaining between them. This CDR3 is built from 11 residues. CDR1 and CDR2 from the germline V gene are SNHLY and FYNNEI.

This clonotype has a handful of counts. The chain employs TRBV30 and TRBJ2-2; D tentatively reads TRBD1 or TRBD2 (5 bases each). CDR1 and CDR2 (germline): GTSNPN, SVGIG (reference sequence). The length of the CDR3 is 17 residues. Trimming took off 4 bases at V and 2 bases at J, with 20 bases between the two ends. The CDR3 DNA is TGTGCCTGGATGCCGGGGTTGGGGGTGGGAAACACCGGGGAGCTGTTTTTT. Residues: CAWMPGLGVGNTGELFF.

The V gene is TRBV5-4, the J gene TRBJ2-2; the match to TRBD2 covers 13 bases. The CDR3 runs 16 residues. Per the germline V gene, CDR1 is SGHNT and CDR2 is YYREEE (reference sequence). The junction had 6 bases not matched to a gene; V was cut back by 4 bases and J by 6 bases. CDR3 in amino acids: CASSAGLAGVAGELFF. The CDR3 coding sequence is TGTGCCAGCAGCGCCGGACTAGCGGGAGTTGCCGGGGAGCTGTTTTTT. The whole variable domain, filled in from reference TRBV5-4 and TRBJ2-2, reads ETGVTQSPTHLIKTRGQQVTLRCSSQSGHNTVSWYQQALGQGPQFIFQYYREEENGRGNFPPRFSGLQFPNYSSELNVNALELDDSALYLCASSAGLAGVAGELFFGEGSRLTVL.

CDR3 DNA: TGTGCCAGCAGTCCAGCGGCCCTCAATCAGCCCCAGCATTTT. Translating gives CASSPAALNQPQHF. This rearrangement joins TRBV6-1 to TRBJ1-5; D unclear. This CDR3 contains 14 residues. Germline V CDR1 and CDR2: MNHNS, SASEGT. Trimming cost V 5 bases and J 3 bases, with 11 bases left between them.

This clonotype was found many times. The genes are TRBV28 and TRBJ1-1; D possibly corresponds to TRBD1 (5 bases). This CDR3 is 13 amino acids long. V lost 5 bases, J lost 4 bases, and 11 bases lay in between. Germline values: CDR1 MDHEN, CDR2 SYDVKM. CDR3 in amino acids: CASSISQGTEAFF. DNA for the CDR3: TGTGCCAGCAGTATCTCCCAGGGCACTGAAGCTTTCTTT.

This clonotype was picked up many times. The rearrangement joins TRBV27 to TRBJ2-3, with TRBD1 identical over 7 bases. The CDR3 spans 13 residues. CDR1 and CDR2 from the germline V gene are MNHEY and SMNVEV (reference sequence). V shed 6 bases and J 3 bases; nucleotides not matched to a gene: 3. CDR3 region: CASRAQGTDTQYF. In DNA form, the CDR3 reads TGTGCCAGCAGGGCACAGGGGACAGATACGCAGTATTTT.

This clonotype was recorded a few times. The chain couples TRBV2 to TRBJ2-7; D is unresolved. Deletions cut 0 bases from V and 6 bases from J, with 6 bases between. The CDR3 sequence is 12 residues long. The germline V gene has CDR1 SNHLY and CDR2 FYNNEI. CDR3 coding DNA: TGTGCCAGCAGTGAAGCAGGGCTCGAGCAGTACTTC. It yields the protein CASSEAGLEQYF.

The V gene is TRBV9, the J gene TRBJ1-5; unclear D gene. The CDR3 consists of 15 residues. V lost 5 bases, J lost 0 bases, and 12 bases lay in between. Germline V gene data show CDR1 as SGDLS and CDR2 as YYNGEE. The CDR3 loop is CASSRDFYSNQPQHF. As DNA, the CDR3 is TGTGCCAGCAGTCGAGATTTCTATAGCAATCAGCCCCAGCATTTT. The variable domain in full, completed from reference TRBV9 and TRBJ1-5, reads DSGVTQTPKHLITATGQRVTLRCSPRSGDLSVYWYQQSLDQGLQFLIQYYNGEERAKGNILERFSAQQFPDLHSELNLSSLELGDSALYFCASSRDFYSNQPQHFGDGTRLSIL.

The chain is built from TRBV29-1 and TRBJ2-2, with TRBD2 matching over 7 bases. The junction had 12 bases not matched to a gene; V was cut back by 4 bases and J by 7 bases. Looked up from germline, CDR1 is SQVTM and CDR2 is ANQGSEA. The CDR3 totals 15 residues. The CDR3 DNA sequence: TGCAGCGTTGGACGGGCGGGAGTGACCGGCGGGGAGCTGTTTTTT. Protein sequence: CSVGRAGVTGGELFF.

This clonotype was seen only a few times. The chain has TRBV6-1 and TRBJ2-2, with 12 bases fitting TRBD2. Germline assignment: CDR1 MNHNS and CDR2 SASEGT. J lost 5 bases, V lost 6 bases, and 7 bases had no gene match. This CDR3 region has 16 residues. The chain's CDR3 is CASSHKGLAGTGELFF. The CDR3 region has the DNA TGTGCCAGCAGCCACAAAGGACTAGCGGGGACCGGGGAGCTGTTTTTT.

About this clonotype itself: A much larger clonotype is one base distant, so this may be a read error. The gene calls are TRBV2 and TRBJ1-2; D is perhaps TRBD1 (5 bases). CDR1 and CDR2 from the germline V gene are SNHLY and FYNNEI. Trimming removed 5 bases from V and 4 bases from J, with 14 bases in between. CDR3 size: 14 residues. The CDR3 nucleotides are TGTGCCAGCAGTAACGCCGACAGCCCCTATGGCTACACCTTC. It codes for CASSNADSPYGYTF.

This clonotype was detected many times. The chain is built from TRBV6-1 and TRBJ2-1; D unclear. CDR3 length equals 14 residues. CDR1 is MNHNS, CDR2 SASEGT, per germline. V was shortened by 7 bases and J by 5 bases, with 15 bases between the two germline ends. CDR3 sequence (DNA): TGTGCCAGCATGCTGAAGCAAGCCCACAATGAGCAGTTCTTC. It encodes CASMLKQAHNEQFF.

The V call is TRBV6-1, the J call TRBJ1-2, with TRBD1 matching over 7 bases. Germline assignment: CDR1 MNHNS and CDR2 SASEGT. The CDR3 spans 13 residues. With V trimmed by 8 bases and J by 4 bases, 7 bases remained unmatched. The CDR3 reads CASRTGGIYGYTF. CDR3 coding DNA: TGTGCCAGCCGGACAGGAGGCATCTATGGCTACACCTTC.

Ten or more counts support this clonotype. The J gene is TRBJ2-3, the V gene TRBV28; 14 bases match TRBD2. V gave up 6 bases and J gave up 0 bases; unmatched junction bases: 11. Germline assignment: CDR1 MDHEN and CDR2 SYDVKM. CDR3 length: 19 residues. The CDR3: CASSSGEGLAGASTDTQYF. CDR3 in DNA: TGTGCCAGCAGCTCAGGAGAGGGACTAGCGGGAGCTAGCACAGATACGCAGTATTTT.

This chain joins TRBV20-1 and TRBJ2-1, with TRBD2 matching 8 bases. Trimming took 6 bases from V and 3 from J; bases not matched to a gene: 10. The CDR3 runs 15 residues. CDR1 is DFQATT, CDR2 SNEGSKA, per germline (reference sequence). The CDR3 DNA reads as TGCAGTGCCCCCCGGCGGGAGGAGGACTACAATGAGCAGTTCTTC. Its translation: CSAPRREEDYNEQFF.